Listed here is a single T cell receptor (beta chain). The antigen remains undetermined. Within the sample, other DNA sequences also encode this same CDR3. This sample was taken from a study of cytomegalovirus exposure and HLA in healthy donors. Overall study findings and caveats: In a later analysis, an Asian-associated ancestry cluster reportedly showed fewer N-insertions than the roughly 700-donor mean.

60 Vbeta and 13 Jbeta primers were used in PCR. Here immunoSEQ multiplex PCR was the method, and the copy in TCRdb shows in-frame clones only, minus some. The table lists about 130,000 clones, more than 65% of them singletons. Germline-derived CDR1 and CDR2 are SGHRS and YFSETQ. The germline V and J ends were trimmed by 2 bases and 4 bases, with 7 bases remaining between them. The CDR3 sequence is 13 residues long. Sequencing input: PBMCs. This sequence originates from a man younger than 35 in good health and CMV-seropositive. V is TRBV5-1 and J is TRBJ1-5; D is ambiguous. CDR3 in amino acids: CASSLSGNQPQHF. DNA of the CDR3: TGCGCCAGCAGCTTATCAGGTAATCAGCCCCAGCATTTT.